A single sample is the source of the 29 T cell receptor beta chains below, sequenced in a study of T-cell memory formation after mild COVID-19. Each CDR3 protein is one row after TCRdb ran MiXCR on the 5' RACE reads. The data hold 560,000 or so distinct CDR3 sequences, with approximately 15% observed a single time. The sequencing input was PBMCs or a T cell subset sorted from them (not recorded which). These TCRs come from an adult woman who had mild COVID-19 (a few samples of this study predate the infection). Cell type and time point are not known.

The J gene is TRBJ2-3, the V gene TRBV6-2 or TRBV6-3; D gene unclear. Trimming left V 6 bases short and J 3 bases short, with 13 bases between. The CDR3 has 14 amino acids. Germline V lookup: CDR1 MNHEY, CDR2 SVGEGT. The CDR3 loop reads CASSPGPETDTQYF. The DNA for the CDR3 is TGTGCCAGCAGCCCCGGGCCAGAAACAGATACGCAGTATTTT.

The rearrangement uses TRBV7-2 and TRBJ2-7, with 10 bases that match TRBD2. The junction had 4 bases not matched to a gene; V was cut back by 3 bases and J by 5 bases. The CDR3 is 14 amino acids. CDR1 is SGHTA and CDR2 is FQGNSA in the germline V gene. CDR3 in amino acids: CASSFLAGVNEQYF. DNA of the CDR3: TGTGCCAGCAGCTTCCTAGCGGGAGTCAACGAGCAGTACTTC. Supplemented by reference TRBV7-2 and TRBJ2-7, the full variable domain reads GAGVSQSPSNKVTEKGKDVELRCDPISGHTALYWYRQSLGQGLEFLIYFQGNSAPDKSGLPSDRFSAERTGGSVSTLTIQRTQQEDSAVYLCASSFLAGVNEQYFGPGTRLTVT.

This clonotype was counted only a few times. The rearrangement links TRBV29-1 to TRBJ2-1; no clear D gene. The CDR3 is 16 amino acids. V lost 1 base to trimming and J lost 8 bases, with 21 bases between them. The germline gives CDR1 SQVTM, CDR2 ANQGSEA. Here the CDR3 reads CSVEVPWTDPGDEQFF. The CDR3 DNA sequence: TGCAGCGTTGAAGTCCCGTGGACCGACCCTGGGGATGAGCAGTTCTTC.

The chain links TRBV12-3 or TRBV12-4 to TRBJ1-2; 7 bases are shared with TRBD1. This CDR3 has 14 amino acids. The J segment lost 7 bases and the V segment lost 5 bases, leaving 10 bases of the junction unmatched. The CDR3 here is CASSRTGFAGGYTF. For the CDR3, the DNA is TGTGCCAGCAGTAGGACAGGCTTTGCAGGTGGCTACACCTTC.

This chain joins TRBV24-1 and TRBJ2-1, with 9 bases fitting TRBD2. Germline lookup yields CDR1 KGHDR and CDR2 SFDVKD. V trimming: 3 bases; J trimming: 4 bases; junction bases outside the gene matches: 6. This CDR3 contains 16 residues. The CDR3 nucleotides read TGTGCCACCAGTGATCCCGGCGCGGGAGGGTACAATGAGCAGTTCTTC. Amino acid sequence: CATSDPGAGGYNEQFF.

This sequence joins TRBV9 and TRBJ1-3, with a tentative D call TRBD1 (6 bases). This CDR3 comprises 15 residues. V was trimmed by 7 bases and J by 4 bases, leaving 18 bases between them. Germline lookup yields CDR1 SGDLS and CDR2 YYNGEE. The CDR3 sequence: CASSPGGGPGNTIYF. Here the CDR3 DNA reads TGTGCCAGCTCCCCGGGGGGGGGGCCAGGAAACACCATATATTTT.

The chain is built from TRBV16 and TRBJ1-2; D ambiguous. The length of the CDR3 is 12 residues. From germline, CDR1 is KGHSY and CDR2 FQNENV. V was trimmed by 2 bases and J by 4 bases, leaving 5 bases between them. CDR3 sequence: CASSQEAYGYTF. The CDR3 DNA sequence: TGTGCCAGCAGCCAAGAAGCCTATGGCTACACCTTC.

The gene calls are TRBV20-1 and TRBJ2-1; a possible D gene is TRBD2 (5 bases). This CDR3 is 12 amino acids long. Germline V gene data show CDR1 as DFQATT and CDR2 as SNEGSKA (reference sequence). The V and J ends lost 6 bases and 4 bases respectively, with 10 bases between them. The DNA for the CDR3 is TGCAGTGCCCGCACTAGATACAATGAGCAGTTCTTC. Translated: CSARTRYNEQFF.

The chain links TRBV9 to TRBJ1-3; TRBD1 is a possible D gene (6 bases). Trimming took off 2 bases at V and 0 bases at J, with 15 bases between the two ends. The CDR3 totals 17 residues. CDR1 and CDR2 (germline): SGDLS, YYNGEE. CDR3 protein: CASSVLAGHLSGNTIYF. In nucleotides, the CDR3 is TGTGCCAGCAGCGTCCTCGCGGGACATCTCTCTGGAAACACCATATATTTT.

The rearrangement joins TRBV7-3 to TRBJ2-2; D is possibly TRBD1 or TRBD2 (5 bases each). From germline, CDR1 is SGHTA and CDR2 FQGTGA. The CDR3 has 15 amino acids. Trimming left V 0 bases short and J 7 bases short, with 12 bases between. CDR3 bases: TGTGCCAGCAGCTTAACCAGAGGGGCAGGCGGGGAGCTGTTTTTT. This codes for CASSLTRGAGGELFF.

This chain links TRBV10-3 with TRBJ2-1; no reliable D call. The germline V gene encodes CDR1 ENHRY and CDR2 SYGVKD. This CDR3 is built from 15 residues. With 3 bases removed from V and 3 bases from J, the gap between germline ends came to 12 bases. For the CDR3, the DNA is TGTGCCATCAGTGAACTCTCGACGGGCTACAATGAGCAGTTCTTC. Its protein is CAISELSTGYNEQFF.

The genes are TRBV24-1 and TRBJ1-2; 8 bases line up with TRBD1. V lost 4 bases to trimming and J lost 7 bases; unmatched junction nucleotides: 7. CDR1 is KGHDR and CDR2 is SFDVKD in the germline V gene. This CDR3 is built from 14 residues. In nucleotides, the CDR3 is TGTGCCACCAGTGAATTGGACAGGGAGGGTGGCTACACCTTC. Encoded protein: CATSELDREGGYTF.

This clonotype was seen a handful of times. V is TRBV20-1 and J is TRBJ1-2; 10 bases are a match to TRBD1. Germline V gives CDR1 DFQATT, CDR2 SNEGSKA (reference sequence). V lost 0 bases and J lost 3; bases outside the gene matches: 13. The CDR3 sequence is 18 residues long. The CDR3 nucleotides read TGCAGTGCTAGAGATCGGACCGGGACAGGGGAGTGGTACTATGGCTACACCTTC. This sequence encodes CSARDRTGTGEWYYGYTF.

This clonotype appeared a few times. The chain recombines TRBV7-9 with TRBJ2-1, with TRBD2 matching over 11 bases. Germline V gene lookup returns CDR1 SEHNR and CDR2 FQNEAQ (reference sequence). The CDR3 loop spans 16 amino acids. V trimming: 4 bases; J trimming: 9 bases; junction bases outside the gene matches: 11. CDR3 sequence: CASSYCSGRACLEQFF. The CDR3 DNA is TGTGCCAGCAGCTATTGTAGCGGGAGGGCCTGTCTTGAGCAGTTCTTC.

In this sample, this clonotype turned up a few times. The rearrangement uses TRBV12-3 or TRBV12-4 and TRBJ1-1; D is undetermined. The CDR3 has 13 residues. V was trimmed by 4 bases and J by 5 bases, leaving 11 bases between them. CDR3 protein: CASSSEVGTEAFF. DNA of the CDR3: TGTGCCAGCAGTTCAGAGGTGGGAACTGAAGCTTTCTTT.

This clonotype was counted at least ten times. One junction end does not reproduce the germline sequence, and a read error may be involved. The CDR3 sequence: CASSSGYEQYF. The CDR3 region has the DNA TGTGCCAGCAGCTCCGGGTACGAGCAGTACTTC. The chain uses TRBV5-1 and TRBJ2-7; no clear D. The germline gives CDR1 SGHRS, CDR2 YFSETQ. This CDR3 comprises 11 residues.

This clonotype was recorded at least ten times. The rearrangement uses TRBV6-2 or TRBV6-3 and TRBJ2-7, with D hard to call. Germline V gives CDR1 MNHEY, CDR2 SVGEGT. This CDR3 spans 10 amino acids. V gave up 5 bases and J gave up 3 bases, with 2 bases separating them. This CDR3 is CASSHYEQYF. In DNA form, the CDR3 reads TGTGCCAGCAGTCACTACGAGCAGTACTTC.

Only a few counts were recorded for this clonotype. The CDR3 DNA reads as TGTGCCAGCAGCTTAGCCGGTTCACTAGCGGGAGTAAACGAGCAGTACTTC. Its protein product is CASSLAGSLAGVNEQYF. This chain joins TRBV7-9 and TRBJ2-7; 11 bases map to TRBD2. This CDR3 has 17 amino acids. V gave up 0 bases and J gave up 5 bases; unmatched junction bases: 9. The germline V gene has CDR1 SEHNR and CDR2 FQNEAQ (reference sequence).

This clonotype occurred a few times. The CDR3 coding sequence is TGTGCCAGCTCATCCACTACCAGGGCCGTGGCATCGGGAGAGCAGTACTTC. Its translation: CASSSTTRAVASGEQYF. V and J are TRBV18 and TRBJ2-7, with D perhaps TRBD1 or TRBD2 (5 bases each). V was clipped by 5 bases and J by 7 bases, with 27 bases between them. CDR1 is KGHSH, CDR2 LQKENI, per germline. This CDR3 is built from 17 residues.

The sample holds a few counts of this clonotype. The CDR3 coding sequence is TGTGCCACCAGCAGAGATAAGGTGGAGACTAGACAAGAGACCCAGTACTTC. The encoded protein is CATSRDKVETRQETQYF. The chain couples TRBV15 to TRBJ2-5; perhaps TRBD2 as D (6 bases). Looked up from germline, CDR1 is LNHNV and CDR2 is YYDKDF (reference sequence). Trimming left V 0 bases short and J 2 bases short, with 16 bases between. The length of the CDR3 is 17 residues.

This sequence joins TRBV20-1 and TRBJ1-2, with 8 positions matching TRBD1. Unmatched junction bases numbered 5, after V lost 5 bases and J lost 0 bases. The CDR3 length is 14 residues. CDR1 is DFQATT, CDR2 SNEGSKA, per germline (reference sequence). The CDR3 reads CSADRQGTNYGYTF. The CDR3 DNA is TGCAGTGCTGACCGACAGGGGACTAACTATGGCTACACCTTC.

The rearrangement uses TRBV5-5 and TRBJ1-3; D not certain. V lost 4 bases to trimming and J lost 0 bases, with 17 bases between them. This CDR3 contains 17 residues. In germline, CDR1 is SGHKS, CDR2 YYEKEE (reference sequence). CDR3 sequence reads: CASSNEGRWNSGNTIYF. CDR3 bases: TGTGCCAGCAGCAACGAAGGACGGTGGAACTCTGGAAACACCATATATTTT.

V and J are TRBV4-2 and TRBJ1-6; 9 bases are shared with TRBD1. V trimming: 3 bases; J trimming: 7 bases; junction bases outside the gene matches: 1. Germline CDR1 and CDR2: LGHNA and YNFKEQ. The length of the CDR3 is 14 residues. Here the CDR3 reads CASSHGQGNSPLHF. The CDR3 DNA is TGTGCCAGCAGCCATGGACAGGGGAATTCACCCCTCCACTTT.

The chain couples TRBV19 to TRBJ1-4; D uncertain. Germline V gives CDR1 LNHDA, CDR2 SQIVND (reference sequence). CDR3 length: 13 amino acids. The V and J ends lost 5 bases and 7 bases respectively, with 11 bases between them. DNA for the CDR3: TGTGCCAGTAGTGTTAACGGAGGTGAAAAACTGTTTTTT. Translating it yields CASSVNGGEKLFF.

This clonotype was seen a few times. CDR3 DNA sequence: TGCAGTGCTAGCCAGGGGGCGCGGGAGGTAGAGACCCAGTACTTC. The encoded protein is CSASQGAREVETQYF. The V call is TRBV20-1, the J call TRBJ2-5; D tentatively fits TRBD1 or TRBD2 (8 bases each). V lost 3 bases and J lost 4, with 18 bases in between. This CDR3 comprises 15 residues. Looked up from germline, CDR1 is DFQATT and CDR2 is SNEGSKA (reference sequence).

The rearrangement uses TRBV4-1 and TRBJ1-1; D call uncertain. This CDR3 has 13 amino acids. V was clipped by 0 bases and J by 6 bases, with 8 bases between them. From germline, CDR1 is MGHRA and CDR2 YSYEKL. The CDR3 region has the DNA TGCGCCAGCAGCCAAGATTCCGTAGCTGAAGCTTTCTTT. Its translation is CASSQDSVAEAFF.

This clonotype is termed medium-sized. The genes are TRBV5-1 and TRBJ2-2; D gene uncertain. V lost 0 bases and J 0 bases, leaving 21 bases between the germline ends. Per the germline V gene, CDR1 is SGHRS and CDR2 is YFSETQ. The CDR3 is 20 residues long. The CDR3 spells CASSLVVGASTAANTGELFF. As DNA, the CDR3 is TGCGCCAGCAGCTTGGTAGTCGGCGCCTCCACGGCCGCGAACACCGGGGAGCTGTTTTTT.

This clonotype was seen a handful of times. The chain joins TRBV5-1 to TRBJ1-2, with 9 bases identical to TRBD1. Germline CDR1 SGHRS, CDR2 YFSETQ. V shed 7 bases, J shed 3 bases, and the junction held 7 bases outside the gene matches. CDR3 length equals 14 residues. The CDR3 region has the DNA TGCGCCAGCGAGGGACAGGGTCGAGACTATGGCTACACCTTC. Its translation is CASEGQGRDYGYTF. Supplemented by reference TRBV5-1 and TRBJ1-2, the full variable domain reads KAGVTQTPRYLIKTRGQQVTLSCSPISGHRSVSWYQQTPGQGLQFLFEYFSETQRNKGNFPGRFSGRQFSNSRSEMNVSTLELGDSALYLCASEGQGRDYGYTFGSGTRLTVV.

V usage is TRBV7-2 and J usage is TRBJ2-3; 11 bases are shared with TRBD2. The germline V gene encodes CDR1 SGHTA and CDR2 FQGNSA. The CDR3 runs 17 residues. After removal of 4 bases from V and 8 bases from J, the junction contained 14 bases not matched to a gene. Here the CDR3 reads CASSSQLAGAVVSTQYF. DNA of the CDR3: TGTGCCAGCAGCTCCCAACTAGCGGGAGCCGTAGTGAGTACGCAGTATTTT.